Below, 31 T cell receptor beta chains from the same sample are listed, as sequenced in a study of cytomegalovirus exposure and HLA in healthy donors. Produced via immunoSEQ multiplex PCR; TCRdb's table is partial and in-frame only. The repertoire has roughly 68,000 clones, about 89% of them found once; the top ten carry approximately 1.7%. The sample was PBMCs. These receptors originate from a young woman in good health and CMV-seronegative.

The CDR3 loop is CAWRSLAGGTYEQYF. In nucleotides, the CDR3 is TGTGCCTGGAGGTCGTTAGCGGGAGGGACCTACGAGCAGTACTTC. The rearrangement links TRBV30 to TRBJ2-7; 11 bases are shared with TRBD2. CDR3 length: 15 residues. The junction had 6 bases not matched to a gene; V was cut back by 3 bases and J by 2 bases. Germline V gene sequence: CDR1 GTSNPN, CDR2 SVGIG (reference sequence).

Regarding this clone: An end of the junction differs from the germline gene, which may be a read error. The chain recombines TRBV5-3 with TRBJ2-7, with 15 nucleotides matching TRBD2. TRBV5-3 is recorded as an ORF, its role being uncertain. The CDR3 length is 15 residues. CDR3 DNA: TGTGCCGGAAGGACTAGCGGGAGGGTTCCCTACGAGCAGTACTTC. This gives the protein CAGRTSGRVPYEQYF.

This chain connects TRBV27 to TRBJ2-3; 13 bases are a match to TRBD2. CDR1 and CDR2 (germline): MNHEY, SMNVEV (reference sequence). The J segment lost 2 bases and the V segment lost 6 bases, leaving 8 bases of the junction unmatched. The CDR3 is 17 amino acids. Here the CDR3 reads CASSSPGLAGPTDTQYF. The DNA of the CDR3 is TGTGCCAGCAGCTCACCGGGACTAGCGGGGCCCACAGATACGCAGTATTTT.

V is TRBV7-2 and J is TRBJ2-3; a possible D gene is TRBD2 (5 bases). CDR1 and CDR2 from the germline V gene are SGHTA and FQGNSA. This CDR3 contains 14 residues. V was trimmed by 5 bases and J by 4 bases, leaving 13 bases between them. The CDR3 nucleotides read TGTGCCAGCAGCCCGGACTCTAATGCAGATACGCAGTATTTT. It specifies CASSPDSNADTQYF. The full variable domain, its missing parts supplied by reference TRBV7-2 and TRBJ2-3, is GAGVSQSPSNKVTEKGKDVELRCDPISGHTALYWYRQSLGQGLEFLIYFQGNSAPDKSGLPSDRFSAERTGGSVSTLTIQRTQQEDSAVYLCASSPDSNADTQYFGPGTRLTVL.

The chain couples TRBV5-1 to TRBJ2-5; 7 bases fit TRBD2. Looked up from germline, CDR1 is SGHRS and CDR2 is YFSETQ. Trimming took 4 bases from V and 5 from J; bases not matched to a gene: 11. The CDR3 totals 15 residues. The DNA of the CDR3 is TGCGCCAGCAGCGACATACTAGCGTCCTCGGAGACCCAGTACTTC. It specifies CASSDILASSETQYF.

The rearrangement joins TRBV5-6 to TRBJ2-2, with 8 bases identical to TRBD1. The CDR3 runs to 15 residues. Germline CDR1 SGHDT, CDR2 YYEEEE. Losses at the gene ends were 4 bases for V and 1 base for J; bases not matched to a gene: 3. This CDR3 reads CASSLGTGNTGELFF. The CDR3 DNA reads TGTGCCAGCAGCCTAGGGACAGGGAACACCGGGGAGCTGTTTTTT.

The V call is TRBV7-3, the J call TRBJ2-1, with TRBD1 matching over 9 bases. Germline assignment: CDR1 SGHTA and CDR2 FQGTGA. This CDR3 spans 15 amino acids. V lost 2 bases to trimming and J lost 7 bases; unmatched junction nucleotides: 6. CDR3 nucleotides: TGTGCCAGCAGCTTAGGACAGGGGATTAGAAATGAGCAGTTCTTC. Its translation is CASSLGQGIRNEQFF.

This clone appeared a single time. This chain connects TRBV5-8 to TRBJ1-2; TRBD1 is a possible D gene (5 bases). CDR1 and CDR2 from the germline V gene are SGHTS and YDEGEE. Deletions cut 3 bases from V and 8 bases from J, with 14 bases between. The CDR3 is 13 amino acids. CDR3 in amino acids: CASSYAGPGGYTF. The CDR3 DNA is TGTGCCAGCAGCTACGCGGGACCCGGGGGCTACACCTTC.

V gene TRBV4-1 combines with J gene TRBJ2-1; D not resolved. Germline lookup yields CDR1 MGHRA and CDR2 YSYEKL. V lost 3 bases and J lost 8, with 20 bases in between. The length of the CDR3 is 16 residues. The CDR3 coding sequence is TGCGCCAGCAGCCAGGAGAGAGGTCATCTCTTTCATGAGCAGTTCTTC. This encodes CASSQERGHLFHEQFF.

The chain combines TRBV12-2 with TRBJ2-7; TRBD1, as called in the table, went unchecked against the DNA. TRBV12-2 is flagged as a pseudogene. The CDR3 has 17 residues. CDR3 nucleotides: TGTGCAAGTCGCTTAGCCAACACCAGGGACAGATCCTACGAGCAGTACTTC. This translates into CASRLANTRDRSYEQYF.

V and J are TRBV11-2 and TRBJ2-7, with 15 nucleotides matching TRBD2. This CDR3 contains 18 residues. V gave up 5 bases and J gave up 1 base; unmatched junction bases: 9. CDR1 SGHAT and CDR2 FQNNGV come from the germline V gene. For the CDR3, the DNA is TGTGCCAGCAGCCGTTGGGGACTAGCGGGAGGAACGTCCTACGAGCAGTACTTC. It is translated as CASSRWGLAGGTSYEQYF. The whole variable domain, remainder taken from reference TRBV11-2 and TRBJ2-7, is EAGVAQSPRYKIIEKRQSVAFWCNPISGHATLYWYQQILGQGPKLLIQFQNNGVVDDSQLPKDRFSAERLKGVDSTLKIQPAKLEDSAVYLCASSRWGLAGGTSYEQYFGPGTRLTVT.

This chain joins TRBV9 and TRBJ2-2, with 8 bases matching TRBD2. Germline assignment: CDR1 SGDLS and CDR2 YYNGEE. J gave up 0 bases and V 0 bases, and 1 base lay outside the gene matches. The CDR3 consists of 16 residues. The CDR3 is CASSVGAGANTGELFF. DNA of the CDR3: TGTGCCAGCAGCGTAGGAGCGGGGGCGAACACCGGGGAGCTGTTTTTT.

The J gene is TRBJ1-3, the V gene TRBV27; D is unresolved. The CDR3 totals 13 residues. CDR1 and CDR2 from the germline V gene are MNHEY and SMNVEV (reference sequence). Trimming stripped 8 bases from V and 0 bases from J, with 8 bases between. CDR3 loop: CASCAISGNTIYF. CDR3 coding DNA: TGTGCCAGCTGCGCTATCTCTGGAAACACCATATATTTT.

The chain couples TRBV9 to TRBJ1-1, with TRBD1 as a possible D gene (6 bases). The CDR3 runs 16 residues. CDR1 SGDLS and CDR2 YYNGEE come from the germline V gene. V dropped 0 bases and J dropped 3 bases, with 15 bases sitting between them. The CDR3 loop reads CASSVGSQGWDTEAFF. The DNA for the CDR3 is TGTGCCAGCAGCGTAGGATCACAGGGATGGGACACTGAAGCTTTCTTT.

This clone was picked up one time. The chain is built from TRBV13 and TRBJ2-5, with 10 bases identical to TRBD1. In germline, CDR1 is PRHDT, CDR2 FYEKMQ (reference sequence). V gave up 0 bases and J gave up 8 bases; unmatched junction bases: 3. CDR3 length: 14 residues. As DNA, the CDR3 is TGTGCCAGCAGCTTAGGGGACAGGGGGGGCACCCAGTACTTC. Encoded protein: CASSLGDRGGTQYF.

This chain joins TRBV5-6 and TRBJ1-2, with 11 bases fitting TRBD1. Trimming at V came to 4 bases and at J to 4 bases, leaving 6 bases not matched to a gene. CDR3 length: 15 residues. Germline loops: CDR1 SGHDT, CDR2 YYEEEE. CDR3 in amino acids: CASSTGGTGGYGYTF. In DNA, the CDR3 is TGTGCCAGCAGCACAGGCGGGACAGGGGGCTATGGCTACACCTTC.

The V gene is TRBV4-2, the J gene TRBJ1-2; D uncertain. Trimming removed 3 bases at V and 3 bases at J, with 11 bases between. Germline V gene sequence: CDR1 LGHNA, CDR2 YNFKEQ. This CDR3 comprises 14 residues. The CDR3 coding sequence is TGTGCCAGCAGCCAGCGGGCGGCTGACTATGGCTACACCTTC. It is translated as CASSQRAADYGYTF.

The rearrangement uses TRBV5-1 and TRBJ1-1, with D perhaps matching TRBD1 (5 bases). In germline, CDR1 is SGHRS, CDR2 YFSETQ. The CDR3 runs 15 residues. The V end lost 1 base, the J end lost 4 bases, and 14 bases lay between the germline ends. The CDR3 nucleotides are TGCGCCAGCAGCTTGTTCGGCAGGGATGGCACTGAAGCTTTCTTT. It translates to CASSLFGRDGTEAFF.

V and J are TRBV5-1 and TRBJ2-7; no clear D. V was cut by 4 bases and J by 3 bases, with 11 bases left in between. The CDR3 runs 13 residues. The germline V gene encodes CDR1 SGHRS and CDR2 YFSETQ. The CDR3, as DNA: TGCGCCAGCAGCCCGTCCCTCCTCTACGAGCAGTACTTC. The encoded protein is CASSPSLLYEQYF.

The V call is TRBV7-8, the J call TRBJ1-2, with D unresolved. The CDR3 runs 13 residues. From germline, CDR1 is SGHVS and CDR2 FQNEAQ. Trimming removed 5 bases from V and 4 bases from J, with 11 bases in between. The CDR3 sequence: CASSLATAYGYTF. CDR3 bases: TGTGCCAGCAGCCTCGCCACAGCCTATGGCTACACCTTC.

The CDR3 reads CASSRNTGSSYNEQFF. The DNA for the CDR3 is TGCGCCAGCAGCCGAAATACGGGGTCCTCCTACAATGAGCAGTTCTTC. V is TRBV4-3 and J is TRBJ2-1; D is perhaps TRBD2 (5 bases). The CDR3 sequence is 16 residues long. V lost 4 bases and J 0 bases, leaving 13 bases between the germline ends. The germline V gene encodes CDR1 LGHNA and CDR2 YSLEER.

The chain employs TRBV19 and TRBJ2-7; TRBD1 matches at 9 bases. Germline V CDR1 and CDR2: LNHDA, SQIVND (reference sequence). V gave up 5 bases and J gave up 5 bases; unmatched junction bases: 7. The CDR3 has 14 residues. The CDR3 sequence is CASSVRRDRDEQYF. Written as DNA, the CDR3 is TGTGCCAGTAGTGTCCGCCGGGACAGGGACGAGCAGTACTTC.

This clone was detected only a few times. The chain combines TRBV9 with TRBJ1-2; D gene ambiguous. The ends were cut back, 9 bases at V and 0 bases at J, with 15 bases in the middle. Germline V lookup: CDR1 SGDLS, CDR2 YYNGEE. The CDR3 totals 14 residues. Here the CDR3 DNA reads TGTGCCACCACAAGACTGGAAGCTAACTATGGCTACACCTTC. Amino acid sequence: CATTRLEANYGYTF.

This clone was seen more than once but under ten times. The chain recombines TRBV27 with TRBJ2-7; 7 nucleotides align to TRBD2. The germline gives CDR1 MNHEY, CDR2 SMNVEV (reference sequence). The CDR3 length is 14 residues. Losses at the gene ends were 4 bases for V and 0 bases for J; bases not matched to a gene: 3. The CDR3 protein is CASSWGGSSYEQYF. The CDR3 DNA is TGTGCCAGCAGTTGGGGCGGGAGCTCCTACGAGCAGTACTTC.

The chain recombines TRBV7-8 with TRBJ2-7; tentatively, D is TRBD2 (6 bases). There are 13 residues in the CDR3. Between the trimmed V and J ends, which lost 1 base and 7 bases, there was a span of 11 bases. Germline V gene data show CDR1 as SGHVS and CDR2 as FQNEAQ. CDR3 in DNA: TGTGCCAGCAGCTTAGGACTAGGGGTGGAGCAGTACTTC. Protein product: CASSLGLGVEQYF.

The CDR3 loop reads CASSLQQVATNEKLFF. Here the CDR3 DNA reads TGTGCCAGCAGCTTACAACAGGTTGCAACTAATGAAAAACTGTTTTTT. The chain is built from TRBV7-2 and TRBJ1-4; the D gene is possibly TRBD1 (5 bases). Germline assignment: CDR1 SGHTA and CDR2 FQGNSA. The V end was cut by 2 bases, the J end by 0 bases, with 10 bases between. The CDR3 is 16 residues long.

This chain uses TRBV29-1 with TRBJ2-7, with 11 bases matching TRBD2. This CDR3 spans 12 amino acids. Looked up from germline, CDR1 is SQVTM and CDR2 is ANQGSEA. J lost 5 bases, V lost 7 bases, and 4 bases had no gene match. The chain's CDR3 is CSGRLAGNEQYF. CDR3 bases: TGCAGCGGGAGACTAGCGGGGAACGAGCAGTACTTC.

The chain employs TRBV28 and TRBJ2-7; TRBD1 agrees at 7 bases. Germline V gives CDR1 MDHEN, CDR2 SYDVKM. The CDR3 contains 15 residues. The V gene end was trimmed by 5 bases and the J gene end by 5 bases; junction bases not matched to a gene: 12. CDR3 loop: CASSRWGQSVNEQYF. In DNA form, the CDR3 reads TGTGCCAGCAGTCGATGGGGACAGTCGGTCAACGAGCAGTACTTC.

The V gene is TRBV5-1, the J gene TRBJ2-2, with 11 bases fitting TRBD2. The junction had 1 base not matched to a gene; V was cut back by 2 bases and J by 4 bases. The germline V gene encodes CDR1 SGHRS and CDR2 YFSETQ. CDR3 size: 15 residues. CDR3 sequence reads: CASSLTSGSTGELFF. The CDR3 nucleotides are TGCGCCAGCAGCTTAACTAGCGGGAGCACCGGGGAGCTGTTTTTT. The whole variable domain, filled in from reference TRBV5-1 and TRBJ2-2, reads KAGVTQTPRYLIKTRGQQVTLSCSPISGHRSVSWYQQTPGQGLQFLFEYFSETQRNKGNFPGRFSGRQFSNSRSEMNVSTLELGDSALYLCASSLTSGSTGELFFGEGSRLTVL.

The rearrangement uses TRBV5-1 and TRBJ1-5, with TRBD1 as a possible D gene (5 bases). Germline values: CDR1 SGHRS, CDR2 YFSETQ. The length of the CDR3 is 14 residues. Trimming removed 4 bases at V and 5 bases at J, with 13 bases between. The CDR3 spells CASSDTGGDQPQHF. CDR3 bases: TGCGCCAGCAGCGACACAGGAGGGGATCAGCCCCAGCATTTT.

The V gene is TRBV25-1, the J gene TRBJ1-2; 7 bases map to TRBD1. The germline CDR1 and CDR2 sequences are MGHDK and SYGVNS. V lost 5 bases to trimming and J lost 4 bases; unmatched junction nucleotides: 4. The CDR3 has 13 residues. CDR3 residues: CASSYGTAYGYTF. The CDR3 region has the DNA TGTGCCAGCAGTTATGGGACAGCCTATGGCTACACCTTC.